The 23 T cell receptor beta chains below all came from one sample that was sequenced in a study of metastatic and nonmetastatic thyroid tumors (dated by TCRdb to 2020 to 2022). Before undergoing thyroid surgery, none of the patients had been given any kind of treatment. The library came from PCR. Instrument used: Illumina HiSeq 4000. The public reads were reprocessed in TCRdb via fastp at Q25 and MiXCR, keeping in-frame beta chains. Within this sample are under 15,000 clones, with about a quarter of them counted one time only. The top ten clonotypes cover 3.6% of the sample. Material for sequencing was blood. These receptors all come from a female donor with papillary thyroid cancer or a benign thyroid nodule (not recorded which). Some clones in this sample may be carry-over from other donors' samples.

The DNA of the CDR3 is TGTGCCAGCAGCGTTAGTGGGGGGGTCTATGGCTACACCTTC. The encoded protein is CASSVSGGVYGYTF. The chain has TRBV5-6 and TRBJ1-2; a weak D match, TRBD1 (5 bases). CDR1 is SGHDT and CDR2 is YYEEEE in the germline V gene. This CDR3 region has 14 residues. V lost 4 bases and J lost 4, with 14 bases in between.

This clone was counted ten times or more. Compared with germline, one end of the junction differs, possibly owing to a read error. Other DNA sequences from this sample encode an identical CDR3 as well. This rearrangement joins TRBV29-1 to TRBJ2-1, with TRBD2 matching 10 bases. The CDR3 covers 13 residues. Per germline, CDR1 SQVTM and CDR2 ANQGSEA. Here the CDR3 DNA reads TGCAGCGTTGAGGTAGCGGGAGGTTATGAGCAGTTTTTC. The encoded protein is CSVEVAGGYEQFF.

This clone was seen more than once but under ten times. CDR3 region: CASTDGLAGGPGETQYF. The CDR3 DNA reads TGTGCCAGCACCGACGGACTAGCGGGAGGGCCGGGGGAGACCCAGTACTTC. The gene calls are TRBV5-4 and TRBJ2-5, with 15 bases matching TRBD2. The CDR3 consists of 17 residues. Trimming took 6 bases from V and 5 from J; bases not matched to a gene: 11. Germline V gives CDR1 SGHNT, CDR2 YYREEE (reference sequence).

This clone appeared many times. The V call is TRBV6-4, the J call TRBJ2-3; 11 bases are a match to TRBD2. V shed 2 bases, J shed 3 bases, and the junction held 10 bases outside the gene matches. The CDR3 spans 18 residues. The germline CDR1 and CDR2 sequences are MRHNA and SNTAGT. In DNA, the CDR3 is TGTGCCAGCAGTGACGGGACTAGCGGATCCCATGGGACAGATACGCAGTATTTT. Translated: CASSDGTSGSHGTDTQYF.

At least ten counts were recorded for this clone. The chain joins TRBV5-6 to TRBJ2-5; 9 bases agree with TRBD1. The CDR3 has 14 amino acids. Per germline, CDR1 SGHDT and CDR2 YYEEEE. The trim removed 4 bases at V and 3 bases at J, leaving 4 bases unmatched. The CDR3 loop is CASSPGTGKETQYF. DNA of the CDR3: TGTGCCAGCAGCCCTGGGACAGGGAAAGAGACCCAGTACTTC.

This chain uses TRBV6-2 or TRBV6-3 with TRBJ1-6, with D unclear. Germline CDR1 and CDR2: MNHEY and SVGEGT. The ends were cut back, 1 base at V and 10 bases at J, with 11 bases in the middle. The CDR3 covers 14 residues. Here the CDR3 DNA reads TGTGCCAGCAGTTACTTTCTTTTGGGCTCACCCCTCCACTTT. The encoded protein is CASSYFLLGSPLHF.

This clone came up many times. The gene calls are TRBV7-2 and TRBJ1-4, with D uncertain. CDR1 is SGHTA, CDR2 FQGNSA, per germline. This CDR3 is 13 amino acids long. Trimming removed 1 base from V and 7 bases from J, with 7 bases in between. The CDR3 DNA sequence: TGTGCCAGCAGCTTAGTCAGAAGTGAAAAACTGTTTTTT. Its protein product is CASSLVRSEKLFF.

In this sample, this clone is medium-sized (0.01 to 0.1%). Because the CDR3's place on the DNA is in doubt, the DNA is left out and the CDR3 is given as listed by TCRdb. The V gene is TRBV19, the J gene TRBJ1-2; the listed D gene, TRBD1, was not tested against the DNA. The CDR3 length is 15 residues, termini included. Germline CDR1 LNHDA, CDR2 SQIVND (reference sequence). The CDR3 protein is CASTSGQPGAYGYTF.

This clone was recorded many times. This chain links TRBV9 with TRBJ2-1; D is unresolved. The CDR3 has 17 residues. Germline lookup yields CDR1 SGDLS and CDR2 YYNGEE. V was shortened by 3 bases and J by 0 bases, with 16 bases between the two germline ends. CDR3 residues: CASSGRGDGYSYNEQFF. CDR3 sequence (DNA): TGTGCCAGCAGCGGTCGCGGTGACGGATACTCCTACAATGAGCAGTTCTTC.

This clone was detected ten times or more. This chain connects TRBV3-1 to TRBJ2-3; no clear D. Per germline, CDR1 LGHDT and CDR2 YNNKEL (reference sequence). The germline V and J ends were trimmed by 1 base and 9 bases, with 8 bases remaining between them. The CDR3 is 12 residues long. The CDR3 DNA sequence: TGTGCCAGCAGCCAAGGGAGTTTCACGCAGTATTTT. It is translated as CASSQGSFTQYF.

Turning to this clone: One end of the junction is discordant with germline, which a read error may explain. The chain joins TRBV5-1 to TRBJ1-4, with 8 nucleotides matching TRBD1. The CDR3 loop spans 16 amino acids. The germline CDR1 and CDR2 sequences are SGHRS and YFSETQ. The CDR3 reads CVSSFGQGLTNEKLFF. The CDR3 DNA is TGCGTCAGCAGCTTCGGACAGGGTTTAACTAATGAAAAACTGTTTTTT.

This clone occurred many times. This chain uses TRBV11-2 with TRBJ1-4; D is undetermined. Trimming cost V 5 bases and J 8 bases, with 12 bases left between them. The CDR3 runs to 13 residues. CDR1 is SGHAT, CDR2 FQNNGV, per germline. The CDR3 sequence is CASSPRTEEKLFF. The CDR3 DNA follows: TGTGCCAGCAGCCCCCGGACCGAAGAAAAACTGTTTTTT.

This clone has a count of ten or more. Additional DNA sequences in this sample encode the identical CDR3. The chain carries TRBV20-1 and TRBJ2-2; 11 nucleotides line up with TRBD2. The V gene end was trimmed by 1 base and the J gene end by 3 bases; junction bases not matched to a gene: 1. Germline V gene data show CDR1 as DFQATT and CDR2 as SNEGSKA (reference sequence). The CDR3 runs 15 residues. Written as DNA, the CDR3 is TGCAGTGCTAGAGGGACTAGCGGGTACACCGGGGAGCTGTTTTTT. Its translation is CSARGTSGYTGELFF.

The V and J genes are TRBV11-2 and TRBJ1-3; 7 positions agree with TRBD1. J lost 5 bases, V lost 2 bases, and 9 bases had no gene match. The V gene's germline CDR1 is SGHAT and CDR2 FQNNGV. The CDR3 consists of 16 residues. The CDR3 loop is CASSLTEGAFRNTIYF. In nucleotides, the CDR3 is TGTGCCAGCAGCTTAACAGAGGGGGCGTTTAGAAACACCATATATTTT.

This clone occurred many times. This CDR3 is CASSPTGTNTEAFF. Here the CDR3 DNA reads TGTGCCAGCTCTCCGACAGGGACGAACACTGAAGCTTTCTTT. The chain uses TRBV18 and TRBJ1-1; 7 bases align to TRBD1. CDR1 is KGHSH, CDR2 LQKENI, per germline. The V gene end was trimmed by 6 bases and the J gene end by 1 base; junction bases not matched to a gene: 5. The CDR3 has 14 amino acids.

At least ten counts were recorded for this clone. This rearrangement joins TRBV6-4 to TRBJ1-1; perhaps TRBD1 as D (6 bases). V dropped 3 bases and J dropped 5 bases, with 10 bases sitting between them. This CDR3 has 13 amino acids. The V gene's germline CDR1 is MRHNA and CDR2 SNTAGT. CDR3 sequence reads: CASSEQGGTEAFF. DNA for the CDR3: TGTGCCAGCAGTGAACAGGGAGGGACTGAAGCTTTCTTT.

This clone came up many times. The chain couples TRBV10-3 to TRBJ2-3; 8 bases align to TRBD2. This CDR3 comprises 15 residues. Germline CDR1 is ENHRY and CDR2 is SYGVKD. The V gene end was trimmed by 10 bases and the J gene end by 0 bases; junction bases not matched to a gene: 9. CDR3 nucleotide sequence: TGTGCCACCCGGGGGGGGCCCACTAGCACAGATACGCAGTATTTT. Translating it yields CATRGGPTSTDTQYF.

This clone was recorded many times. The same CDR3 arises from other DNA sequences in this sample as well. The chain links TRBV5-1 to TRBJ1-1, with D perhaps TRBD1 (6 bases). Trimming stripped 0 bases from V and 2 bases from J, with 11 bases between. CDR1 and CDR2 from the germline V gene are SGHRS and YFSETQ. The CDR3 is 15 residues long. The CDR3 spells CASSLVQGLNTEAFF. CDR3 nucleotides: TGCGCCAGCAGCTTGGTACAGGGACTAAACACTGAAGCTTTCTTT.

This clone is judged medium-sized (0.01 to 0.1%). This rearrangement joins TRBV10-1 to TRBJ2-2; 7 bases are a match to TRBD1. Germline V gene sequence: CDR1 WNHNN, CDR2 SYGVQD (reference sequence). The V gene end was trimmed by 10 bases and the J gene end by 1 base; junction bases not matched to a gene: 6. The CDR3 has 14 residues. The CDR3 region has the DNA TGCGCCACCGCCGGACAGGAGAACACCGGGGAGCTGTTTTTT. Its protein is CATAGQENTGELFF.

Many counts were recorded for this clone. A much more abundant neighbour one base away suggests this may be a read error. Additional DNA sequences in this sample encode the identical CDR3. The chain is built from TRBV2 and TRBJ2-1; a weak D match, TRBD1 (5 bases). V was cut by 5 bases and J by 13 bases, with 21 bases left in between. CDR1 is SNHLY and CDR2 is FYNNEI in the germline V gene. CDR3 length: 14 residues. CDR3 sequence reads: CASSPRARAGEQFF. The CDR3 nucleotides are TGTGCCAGCAGTCCCAGGGCCCGAGCTGGTGAACAGTTCTTC. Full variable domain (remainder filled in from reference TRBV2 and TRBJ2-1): EPEVTQTPSHQVTQMGQEVILRCVPISNHLYFYWYRQILGQKVEFLVSFYNNEISEKSEIFDDQFSVERPDGSNFTLKIRSTKLEDSAMYFCASSPRARAGEQFFGPGTRLTVL.

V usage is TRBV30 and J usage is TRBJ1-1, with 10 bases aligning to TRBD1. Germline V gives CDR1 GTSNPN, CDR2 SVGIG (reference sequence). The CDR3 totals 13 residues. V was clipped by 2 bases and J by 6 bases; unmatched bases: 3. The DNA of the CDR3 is TGTGCCTGGAGTTGGGACAGGGGCTCTGAAGCTTTCTTT. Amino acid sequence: CAWSWDRGSEAFF.

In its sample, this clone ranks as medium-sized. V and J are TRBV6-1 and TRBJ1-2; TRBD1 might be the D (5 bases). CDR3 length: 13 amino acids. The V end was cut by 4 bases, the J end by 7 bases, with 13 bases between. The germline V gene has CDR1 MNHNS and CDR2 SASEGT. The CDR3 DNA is TGTGCCAGCAGTGGGCCCAGGGTACTTGGCTACACCTTC. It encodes CASSGPRVLGYTF.

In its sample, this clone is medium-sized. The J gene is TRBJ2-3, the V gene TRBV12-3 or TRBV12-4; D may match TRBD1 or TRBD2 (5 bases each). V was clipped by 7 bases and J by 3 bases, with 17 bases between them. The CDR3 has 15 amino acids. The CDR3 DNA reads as TGTGCCAGCACCCTCGGGGACCCTATGACAGATACGCAGTATTTT. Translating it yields CASTLGDPMTDTQYF.